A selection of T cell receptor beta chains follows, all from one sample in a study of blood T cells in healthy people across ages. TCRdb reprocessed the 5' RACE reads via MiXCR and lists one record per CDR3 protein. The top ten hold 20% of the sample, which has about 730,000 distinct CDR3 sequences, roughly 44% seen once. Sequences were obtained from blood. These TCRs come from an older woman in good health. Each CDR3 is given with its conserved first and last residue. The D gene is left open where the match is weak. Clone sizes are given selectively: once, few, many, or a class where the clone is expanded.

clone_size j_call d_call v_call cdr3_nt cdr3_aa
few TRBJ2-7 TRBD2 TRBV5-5 TGTGCCAGCAGCTCCCCGACTAGCGGGAGTTACGAGCAGTACTTC CASSSPTSGSYEQYF
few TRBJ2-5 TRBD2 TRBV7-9 TGTGCCAGCAGCTTAGGAGGCGGGAGGTCATACAATGAGCAGTACTTC CASSLGGGRSYNEQYF
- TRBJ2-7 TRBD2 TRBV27 TGTGCCAGCAGGGAATGGGGACTAGCGCGAGGGTACGAGCAGTACTTC CASREWGLARGYEQYF
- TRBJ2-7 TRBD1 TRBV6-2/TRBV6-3 TGTGCCAGCAGTTACGGCGGGACAGGGAAAAACGAGCAGTACTTC CASSYGGTGKNEQYF
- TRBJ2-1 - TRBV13 TGTGCCAGCAGCTTAGTTTACCGACGGGAGACCCAGTTCTTC CASSLVYRRETQFF
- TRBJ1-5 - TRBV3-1 TGTGCCAGCAGCCCCGCGGTCAAGCAGCCCCAGCATTTT CASSPAVKQPQHF
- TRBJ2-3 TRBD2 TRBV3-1 TGTGCCAGCAGCCTGAGTAGCGGGAGCTCAGATACGCAGTATTTT CASSLSSGSSDTQYF
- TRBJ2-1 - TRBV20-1 TGCAGTGTTGGGCTAACAAGATCCAATGAGCAGTTCTTC CSVGLTRSNEQFF
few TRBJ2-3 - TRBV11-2 TGTGCCAGCATCAGTCGTACTTTAACAGATACGCAGTATTTT CASISRTLTDTQYF
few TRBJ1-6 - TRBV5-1 TGCGCCAGCAGCTTAGACCCCGGAGCCGGAAATTCACCCCTCCACTTT CASSLDPGAGNSPLHF
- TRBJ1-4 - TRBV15 TGTGCCACCAGCGGAGGAGGGGGAGGGAATGAAAAACTGTTTTTT CATSGGGGGNEKLFF
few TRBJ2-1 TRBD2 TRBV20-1 TGCAGTGCTAGGCTTACTAGCGGGGGGGTCTACAATGAGCAGTTCTTC CSARLTSGGVYNEQFF
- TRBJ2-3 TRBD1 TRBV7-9 TGTGCCAGCAGCTTAGGGGTGGGGACAGGGGCTTTAACAGATACGCAGTATTTT CASSLGVGTGALTDTQYF
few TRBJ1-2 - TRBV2 TGTGCCAGCGACGGCCTGGGCGGACACTATGGCTACACCTTC CASDGLGGHYGYTF
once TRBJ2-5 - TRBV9 TGTGCCAGCAGCGTAGCAGCGGAGACGAAGACCCAGTACTTC CASSVAAETKTQYF
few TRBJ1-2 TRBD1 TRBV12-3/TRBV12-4 TGTGCCAGCAGTTTAAGGGACAGGGTGACTGGCTACACCTTC CASSLRDRVTGYTF
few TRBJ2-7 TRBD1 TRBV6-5 TGTGCCAGCAGGACAGGGTCCGAGCAGTACTTC CASRTGSEQYF
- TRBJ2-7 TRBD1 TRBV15 TGTGCCACCAGCAGAGATAAACAGGGGTTTTCCGAGCAGTACTTC CATSRDKQGFSEQYF
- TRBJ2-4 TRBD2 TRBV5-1 TGCGCCAGCAGCTTGGTAACTAGCGGGAGCGCGAACATTCAGTACTTC CASSLVTSGSANIQYF
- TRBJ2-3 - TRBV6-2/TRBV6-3 TGTGCCAGCAGTTACCGGTGGAGCGGCACAGATACGCAGTATTTT CASSYRWSGTDTQYF
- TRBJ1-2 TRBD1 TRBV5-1 TGCGCCAGCAACGGGGGACAGGACTATGGCTACACCTTC CASNGGQDYGYTF
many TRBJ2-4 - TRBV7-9 TGTGCCAGCAGCTTAGCCCTGGACCGGAGAAAAGCCAAAAACATTCAGTACTTC CASSLALDRRKAKNIQYF
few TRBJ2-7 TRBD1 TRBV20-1 TGCAGTGCGAATCCGGGACAGGTCCCCTACGAGCAGTACTTC CSANPGQVPYEQYF
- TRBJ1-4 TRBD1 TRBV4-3 TGCGCCAGCAGCCAAGACAGGGGGCCCAACGTGGAAAAACTGTTTTTT CASSQDRGPNVEKLFF
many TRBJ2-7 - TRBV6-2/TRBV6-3 TGTGCCAGCAGTTACTCTTCCTACGAGCAGTACTTC CASSYSSYEQYF
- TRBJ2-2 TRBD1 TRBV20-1 TGCAGTGTTAGACAGGGTTCGGACACCGGGGAGCTGTTTTTT CSVRQGSDTGELFF
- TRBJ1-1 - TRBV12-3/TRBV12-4 TGTGCCAGCAGTTTAGCGTGGAACACTGAAGCTTTCTTT CASSLAWNTEAFF
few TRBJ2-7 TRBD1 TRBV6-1 TGTGCCGGCTCAGGACAGGACGGACCCTACGAGCAGTACTTC CAGSGQDGPYEQYF
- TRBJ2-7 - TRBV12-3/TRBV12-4 TGTGCCAGCAGTTCGGGGTCAAGTCTGACGTACGAGCAGTACTTC CASSSGSSLTYEQYF
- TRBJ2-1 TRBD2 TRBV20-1 TGCAGTGCCGCGGGAGGGCCGAGTGAGCAGTTCTTC CSAAGGPSEQFF
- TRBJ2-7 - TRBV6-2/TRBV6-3 TGTGCCAGCAGTGACAGACGATACTCCTACGAGCAGTACTTC CASSDRRYSYEQYF
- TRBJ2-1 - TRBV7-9 TGTGCCAGCAACGAAGGCCAGGGGCCATTCAATGAGCAGTTCTTC CASNEGQGPFNEQFF
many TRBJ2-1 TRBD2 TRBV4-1 TGCGCCAGCAGCCAAGATAGGGCGGGGGTCAAATACAATGAGCAGTTCTTC CASSQDRAGVKYNEQFF
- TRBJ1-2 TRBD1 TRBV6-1 TGTGCCAGCAGTGCGGAACCGGGACAGGGATCCTATGGCTACACCTTC CASSAEPGQGSYGYTF
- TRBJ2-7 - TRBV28 TGTGCCAGCAGTTTCACGGGTGTCTACGAGCAGTACTTC CASSFTGVYEQYF
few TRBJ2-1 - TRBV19 TGTGCCAGTAGCCCCGCCCCGGGGAATGAGCAGTTCTTC CASSPAPGNEQFF
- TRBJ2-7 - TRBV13 TGTGCCAGCAGCACCCGGGATCTCTCCTACGAGCAGTACTTC CASSTRDLSYEQYF
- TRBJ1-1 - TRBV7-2 TGTGCCAGCAGCTTAGTAGGTCCTTCGAACACTGAAGCTTTCTTT CASSLVGPSNTEAFF
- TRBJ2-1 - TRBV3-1 TGTGCCAGCAGCCAAGATTTGATCGGACTGGGCTTTCTTGAGCAGTTCTTC CASSQDLIGLGFLEQFF
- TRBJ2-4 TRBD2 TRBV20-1 TGCAGTGTGAGCGGACTAGCGGGGGGGGGTTTAGCCAAGAACATTCAGTACTTC CSVSGLAGGGLAKNIQYF
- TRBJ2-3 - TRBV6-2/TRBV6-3 TGTGCCAGCAGTTACTCTGACAGAACTACTACTAGTGGCACAGATACGCAGTATTTT CASSYSDRTTTSGTDTQYF
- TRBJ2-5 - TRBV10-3 TGTGCCATCAGTGAGCAGGGCGGTCAAGAGACCCAGTACTTC CAISEQGGQETQYF
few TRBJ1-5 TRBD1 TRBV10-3 TGTGCCATCAGCGCTTCGTGGGACAGGGGGGGCAATCAGCCCCAGCATTTT CAISASWDRGGNQPQHF
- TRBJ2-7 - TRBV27 TGTGCCAGCACCTCATTCGGAGGGAGGCCCTACGAGCAGTACTTC CASTSFGGRPYEQYF
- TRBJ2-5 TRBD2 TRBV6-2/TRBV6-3 TGTGCCAGCAGTAATGGACTAGCGGGTCTGGAGCAGTACTTC CASSNGLAGLEQYF
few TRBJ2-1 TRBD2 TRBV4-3 TGCGCCAGCAGCCAAGAAGCAGCGGGAAGATATCTCTCCTACAATGAGCAGTTCTTC CASSQEAAGRYLSYNEQFF
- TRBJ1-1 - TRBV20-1 TGCAGTGCTTCCAAGGGAGGCGCGGACACTGAAGCTTTCTTT CSASKGGADTEAFF
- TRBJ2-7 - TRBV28 TGTGTCAGCAGGCCGGAAACGTGGGCCTCCTACGAGCAGTACTTC CVSRPETWASYEQYF